This T cell receptor (beta chain) was obtained from a study of CD4+ T cells in melanoma. Only a few counts were recorded for this clone. No antigen is known for it. At one of its ends the junction is not consistent with the germline gene, which may arise from a read error. Study-wide results and caveats: CD8+ T cell, macrophage and B cell function reportedly correlated with neoantigen-specific CD4+ T cells. Neoantigen-specific CD4+ T cells in melanoma reportedly had diverse differentiation states.

Germline lookup yields CDR1 SGHTS and CDR2 YDEGEE. The CDR3 is 14 amino acids. Using immunoSEQ multiplex PCR, the repertoire was profiled, and TCRdb retains in-frame clones only, with some absent. The sample includes 15,000 to 20,000 clones, over 70% of them seen just once. Sequenced sample: cells from a culture (not recorded whether cultured in vitro). The chain combines TRBV5-8 with TRBJ1-1, with a possible D match to TRBD1 (5 bases). The source is a human donor with melanoma. The CDR3 coding sequence is TGTGCCAGCACCTTGCGGGGGTTGGGCACTGAAGCTTTCTTT. It codes for CASTLRGLGTEAFF.